The clone carrying this T cell receptor beta chain was seen only a few times. A much larger clone is a single base away; this may be a read error. This entry comes from a study of blood T cells in healthy people across ages. A second PCR of roughly 7 to 11 cycles used a sample-barcoded 5' primer and a J-beta primer mix. TCRdb re-analysed the 5' RACE reads in MiXCR, keeping a single row per CDR3 protein. The data contain about 760,000 distinct CDR3 sequences, roughly 25% of them singletons. Germline V gene data show CDR1 as SGHTA and CDR2 as FQGNSA. The CDR3 runs 15 residues. These sequences were also reported in another study, on T cells of mothers and their children.

The sequence was collected from a boy younger than 18 in good health. What was sequenced was blood. V usage is TRBV7-2 and J usage is TRBJ2-3; D is possibly TRBD2 (6 bases). CDR3 sequence reads: CACSLDGGGTDTQYF. The CDR3 DNA reads TGTGCCTGCAGCTTAGATGGCGGGGGCACAGATACGCAGTATTTT.